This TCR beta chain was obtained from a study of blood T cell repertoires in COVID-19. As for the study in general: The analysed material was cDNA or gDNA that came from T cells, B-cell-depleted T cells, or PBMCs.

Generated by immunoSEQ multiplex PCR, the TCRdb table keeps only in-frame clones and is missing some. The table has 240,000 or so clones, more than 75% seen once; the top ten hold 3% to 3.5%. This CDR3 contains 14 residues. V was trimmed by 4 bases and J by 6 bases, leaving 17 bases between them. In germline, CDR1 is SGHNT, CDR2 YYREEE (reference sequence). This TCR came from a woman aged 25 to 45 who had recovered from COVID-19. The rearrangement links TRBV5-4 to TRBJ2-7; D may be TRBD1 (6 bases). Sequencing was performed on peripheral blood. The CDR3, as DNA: TGTGCCAGCAGCCCGCTTGACAGGCCTCCCGAGCAGTACTTC. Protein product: CASSPLDRPPEQYF.